One and the same sample provided the 25 T cell receptor beta chains below, sequenced in a study of blood T cell repertoires in COVID-19. Produced via immunoSEQ multiplex PCR; TCRdb's table is partial and in-frame only. The data hold approximately 180,000 clones, with about 85% observed a single time. Sequencing was done on a sample of peripheral blood. These receptors all stem from a woman aged 80 or over with acute or convalescent COVID-19.

The chain combines TRBV3-1 (or the pseudogene TRBV3-2) with TRBJ2-5; D is possibly TRBD2 (5 bases). Trimming left V 5 bases short and J 3 bases short, with 13 bases between. Per germline, CDR1 LGHDT and CDR2 YNNKEL (reference sequence). The CDR3 covers 14 residues. CDR3 residues: CASSYLAVEETQYF. The CDR3 region has the DNA TGTGCCAGCAGCTACCTAGCTGTCGAAGAGACCCAGTACTTC.

The gene calls are TRBV6-5 and TRBJ1-5; no clear D. Trimming took 5 bases from V and 5 from J, leaving 13 bases between them. Germline CDR1 and CDR2: MNHEY and SVGAGI. This CDR3 contains 14 residues. CDR3 in amino acids: CASSSRGLDQPQHF. CDR3 sequence (DNA): TGTGCCAGCAGTAGTCGGGGTCTTGATCAGCCCCAGCATTTT.

The CDR3, as DNA: TGCGCCAGCAGCCTACAACAGGGAGGGCATGAAAAACTGTTTTTT. Encoded protein: CASSLQQGGHEKLFF. The V gene is TRBV5-1, the J gene TRBJ1-4; possibly TRBD1 for D (6 bases). Germline CDR1 is SGHRS and CDR2 is YFSETQ. This CDR3 spans 15 amino acids. V lost 4 bases and J lost 6, with 16 bases in between.

The J gene is TRBJ1-1, the V gene TRBV15, with D perhaps matching TRBD1 (5 bases). Trimming shortened V by 7 bases and J by 3 bases, and 12 bases separated the two germline ends. Germline CDR1 and CDR2: LNHNV and YYDKDF (reference sequence). The CDR3 loop spans 13 amino acids. The CDR3 nucleotides read TGTGCCACCACCCGGGGGAGGGACACTGAAGCTTTCTTT. This translates into CATTRGRDTEAFF.

The genes are TRBV13 and TRBJ2-1, with D uncertain. Germline V gene lookup returns CDR1 PRHDT and CDR2 FYEKMQ (reference sequence). Between the trimmed V and J ends, which lost 5 bases and 4 bases, there was a span of 12 bases. This CDR3 region has 14 residues. The CDR3 DNA is TGTGCCAGCAGCGCCGACAACCTATACAATGAGCAGTTCTTC. Its protein is CASSADNLYNEQFF.

Written as DNA, the CDR3 is TGTGCCAGCAGGCAGGACAGGGGAGCTTTCTTT. It codes for CASRQDRGAFF. The chain uses TRBV6-5 and TRBJ1-1; TRBD1 matches 9 bases. V was pared by 6 bases and J by 10 bases, with 3 bases of the junction left unmatched. Germline loops: CDR1 MNHEY, CDR2 SVGAGI. The CDR3 has 11 amino acids.

This sequence joins TRBV5-4 and TRBJ2-3; 9 positions match TRBD1. The CDR3 is 16 residues long. Trimming cost V 4 bases and J 2 bases; bases outside gene matches: 8. Germline V gene sequence: CDR1 SGHNT, CDR2 YYREEE (reference sequence). CDR3 coding DNA: TGTGCCAGCAGCCAAGGGGGACAGGGATCCACAGATACGCAGTATTTT. Translation gives CASSQGGQGSTDTQYF.

The rearrangement links TRBV5-8 to TRBJ1-5; 8 bases match TRBD1. Germline trimming cut 0 bases from V and 6 bases from J; bases unmatched to any gene: 5. Germline lookup yields CDR1 SGHTS and CDR2 YDEGEE. This CDR3 is built from 15 residues. The CDR3 bases are TGTGCCAGCAGCTTGGTCAGGGGGCGAGTTCAGCCCCAGCATTTT. Its translation: CASSLVRGRVQPQHF.

The chain is built from TRBV7-2 and TRBJ2-2, with TRBD2 matching over 7 bases. The CDR3 is made up of 16 amino acids. The V gene end was trimmed by 0 bases and the J gene end by 3 bases; junction bases not matched to a gene: 4. Germline V gene lookup returns CDR1 SGHTA and CDR2 FQGNSA. The CDR3 region is CASSLAGGYDTGELFF. CDR3 bases: TGTGCCAGCAGCTTAGCGGGAGGGTACGACACCGGGGAGCTGTTTTTT.

This rearrangement joins TRBV5-6 to TRBJ1-2; 8 bases agree with TRBD1. This CDR3 is built from 13 residues. V gave up 5 bases and J gave up 8 bases; unmatched junction bases: 8. From germline, CDR1 is SGHDT and CDR2 YYEEEE. CDR3: CASSFGQGGGYTF. The CDR3 nucleotides are TGTGCCAGCAGTTTCGGACAGGGTGGAGGCTACACCTTC.

This clone was detected only once. The chain has TRBV7-2 and TRBJ1-5; 10 nucleotides agree with TRBD1. V gave up 4 bases and J gave up 2 bases; unmatched junction bases: 2. Germline-derived CDR1 and CDR2 are SGHTA and FQGNSA. The CDR3 loop spans 15 amino acids. CDR3 sequence reads: CASSSGTGGNQPQHF. DNA of the CDR3: TGTGCCAGCAGCTCTGGGACAGGGGGCAATCAGCCCCAGCATTTT.

The J gene is TRBJ1-1, the V gene TRBV9; D ambiguous. CDR1 SGDLS and CDR2 YYNGEE come from the germline V gene. V shed 4 bases and J shed 1 base, with 8 bases lying between them. This CDR3 comprises 13 residues. CDR3 protein: CASSWTGNTEAFF. The CDR3 DNA follows: TGTGCCAGCAGCTGGACTGGGAACACTGAAGCTTTCTTT.

This clone showed up just a few times. V gene TRBV5-6 combines with J gene TRBJ2-7; no clear D gene. The germline V gene has CDR1 SGHDT and CDR2 YYEEEE. The CDR3 has 12 residues. The V and J ends lost 5 bases and 2 bases respectively, with 8 bases between them. CDR3 coding DNA: TGTGCCAGCAGGCGGAGTACCTACGAGCAGTACTTC. Protein product: CASRRSTYEQYF.

V is TRBV7-9 and J is TRBJ1-2; 8 nucleotides match TRBD1. After removal of 5 bases from V and 5 bases from J, the junction contained 10 bases not matched to a gene. Germline V lookup: CDR1 SEHNR, CDR2 FQNEAQ (reference sequence). The CDR3 runs 15 residues. DNA for the CDR3: TGTGCCAGCAGCAGGACAGGGCCGCCGGGATATGGCTACACCTTC. This encodes CASSRTGPPGYGYTF.

CDR3 in DNA: TGTGCCATTGGGCGGGCGGGGCGCATGAACACTGAAGCTTTCTTT. Amino acid sequence: CAIGRAGRMNTEAFF. This rearrangement joins TRBV10-3 to TRBJ1-1; TRBD1 might be the D (5 bases). V was pared by 9 bases and J by 0 bases, with 17 bases between. The CDR3 is made up of 15 amino acids. The germline CDR1 and CDR2 sequences are ENHRY and SYGVKD.

V and J are TRBV30 and TRBJ1-1; 7 positions agree with TRBD1. V shed 0 bases and J 4 bases; nucleotides not matched to a gene: 14. The CDR3 runs to 17 residues. CDR1 and CDR2 from the germline V gene are GTSNPN and SVGIG (reference sequence). CDR3 in DNA: TGTGCCTGGAGTGTACCGGGTCCGAGCAGGGGGAGCACTGAAGCTTTCTTT. Amino acid sequence: CAWSVPGPSRGSTEAFF.

This clone has a handful of counts. The chain carries TRBV5-6 and TRBJ1-5; D might be TRBD1 (6 bases). The CDR3 length is 14 residues. Germline V gives CDR1 SGHDT, CDR2 YYEEEE. Trimming cost V 0 bases and J 7 bases, with 11 bases left between them. In DNA form, the CDR3 reads TGTGCCAGCAGCTTGGGACAGGCCTACCAGCCCCAGCATTTT. It codes for CASSLGQAYQPQHF. The full variable domain, rest sourced from reference TRBV5-6 and TRBJ1-5, is DAGVTQSPTHLIKTRGQQVTLRCSPKSGHDTVSWYQQALGQGPQFIFQYYEEEERQRGNFPDRFSGHQFPNYSSELNVNALLLGDSALYLCASSLGQAYQPQHFGDGTRLSIL.

As concerns this clone: This specimen includes other DNA sequences encoding the same CDR3. The chain links TRBV27 to TRBJ1-6; the D gene is possibly TRBD1 (5 bases). Germline V gives CDR1 MNHEY, CDR2 SMNVEV (reference sequence). The length of the CDR3 is 14 residues. Between the trimmed V and J ends, which lost 6 bases and 10 bases, there was a span of 16 bases. For the CDR3, the DNA is TGTGCCAGCAGCCCGGGAGGGGAAGGATCACCCCTCCACTTT. Translation gives CASSPGGEGSPLHF.

The chain links TRBV11-3 to TRBJ2-3; 10 bases are a match to TRBD1. The CDR3 extends over 16 amino acids. CDR1 SGHNT and CDR2 YENEEA come from the germline V gene. V trimming: 0 bases; J trimming: 5 bases; junction bases outside the gene matches: 5. The CDR3 DNA reads as TGTGCCAGCAGCTTAGAGGGACAGGGGTCGAGAGATACGCAGTATTTT. Amino acid sequence: CASSLEGQGSRDTQYF.

The chain combines TRBV7-3 with TRBJ2-1, with 10 positions matching TRBD2. Germline loops: CDR1 SGHTA, CDR2 FQGTGA. Trimming at V came to 6 bases and at J to 3 bases, leaving 5 bases not matched to a gene. The CDR3 has 15 residues. CDR3 in amino acids: CASSFSGGYYNEQFF. The DNA of the CDR3 is TGTGCCAGCAGTTTTAGCGGGGGGTACTACAATGAGCAGTTCTTC. Complete variable domain (other parts from reference TRBV7-3 and TRBJ2-1): GAGVSQTPSNKVTEKGKYVELRCDPISGHTALYWYRQSLGQGPEFLIYFQGTGAADDSGLPNDRFFAVRPEGSVSTLKIQRTERGDSAVYLCASSFSGGYYNEQFFGPGTRLTVL.

This clone has only one observation. The chain recombines TRBV9 with TRBJ2-1, with TRBD1 as a possible D gene (6 bases). CDR3 length: 15 amino acids. V lost 5 bases to trimming and J lost 7 bases, with 19 bases between them. The germline V gene has CDR1 SGDLS and CDR2 YYNGEE. CDR3 coding DNA: TGTGCCAGCAGTACAGGGTCACTCCCTGGGAATGAGCAGTTCTTC. Its translation is CASSTGSLPGNEQFF.

V gene TRBV2 combines with J gene TRBJ2-7, with TRBD1 as a possible D gene (6 bases). The CDR3 extends over 13 amino acids. With 0 bases removed from V and 12 bases from J, the gap between germline ends came to 15 bases. Looked up from germline, CDR1 is SNHLY and CDR2 is FYNNEI. The CDR3 loop is CASSEALTGWRYF. CDR3 coding DNA: TGTGCCAGCAGTGAAGCTCTGACAGGATGGAGGTACTTC.

J is TRBJ2-1 and V is TRBV3-1 (or the pseudogene TRBV3-2); no reliable D call. The length of the CDR3 is 13 residues. Trimming took 0 bases from V and 16 from J, leaving 16 bases between them. The germline V gene encodes CDR1 LGHDT and CDR2 YNNKEL (reference sequence). CDR3 amino acids: CASSQDNYDGYFF. CDR3 nucleotide sequence: TGTGCCAGCAGCCAAGACAATTACGACGGGTATTTCTTC.

The chain combines TRBV5-4 with TRBJ2-3; possibly TRBD2 for D (6 bases). V dropped 3 bases and J dropped 2 bases, with 13 bases sitting between them. CDR3 length equals 15 residues. Germline-derived CDR1 and CDR2 are SGHNT and YYREEE (reference sequence). The CDR3 DNA reads TGTGCCAGCAGCTCGCTGGGAGGCCTCACAGATACGCAGTATTTT. It encodes CASSSLGGLTDTQYF.

The chain uses TRBV5-1 and TRBJ1-2; 8 bases fit TRBD1. Germline trimming cut 4 bases from V and 7 bases from J; bases unmatched to any gene: 9. This CDR3 spans 14 amino acids. CDR1 is SGHRS, CDR2 YFSETQ, per germline. The CDR3 DNA sequence: TGCGCCAGCAGCATAGACAGGGGAGGTGGTGGCTACACCTTC. Residues: CASSIDRGGGGYTF. The whole variable domain, filled in from reference TRBV5-1 and TRBJ1-2, reads KAGVTQTPRYLIKTRGQQVTLSCSPISGHRSVSWYQQTPGQGLQFLFEYFSETQRNKGNFPGRFSGRQFSNSRSEMNVSTLELGDSALYLCASSIDRGGGGYTFGSGTRLTVV.